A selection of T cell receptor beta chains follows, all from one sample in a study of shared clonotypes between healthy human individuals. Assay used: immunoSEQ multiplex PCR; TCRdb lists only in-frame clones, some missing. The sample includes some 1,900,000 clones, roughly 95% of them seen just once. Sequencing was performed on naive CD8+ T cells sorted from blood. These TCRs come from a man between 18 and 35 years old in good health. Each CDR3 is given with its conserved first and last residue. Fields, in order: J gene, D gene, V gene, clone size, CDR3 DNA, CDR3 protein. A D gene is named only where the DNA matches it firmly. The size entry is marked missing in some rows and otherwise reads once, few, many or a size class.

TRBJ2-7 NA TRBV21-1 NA TGTGCCAGCAGCAAAACCCCGGGCAGCTACTACGAGCAGTACTTC CASSKTPGSYYEQYF
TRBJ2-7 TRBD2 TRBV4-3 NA TGCGCCAGCAGCCAAGATCCGCCGGGACTAGCGTACTCCTACGAGCAGTACTTC CASSQDPPGLAYSYEQYF
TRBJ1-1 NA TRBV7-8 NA TGTGCCAGCAGCACGACCGGTTGGGACACTGAAGCTTTCTTT CASSTTGWDTEAFF
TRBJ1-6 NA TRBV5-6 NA TGTGCCAGCAGCTTGGATCCGGGACCCAACTTT CASSLDPGPNF
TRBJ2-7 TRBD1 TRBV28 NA TGTGCCAGCAGTGATCCAGGGGGCTACGAGCAGTACTTC CASSDPGGYEQYF
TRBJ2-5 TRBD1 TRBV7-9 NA TGTGCCAGCAGCTTAGTCCTGACAGGGCAAGAGACCCAGTACTTC CASSLVLTGQETQYF
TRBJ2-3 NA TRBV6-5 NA TGTGCCAGCAGTTACAGGCAGACAGATACGCAGTATTTT CASSYRQTDTQYF
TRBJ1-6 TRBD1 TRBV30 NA TGTGCCTGGGATTTGACAGGGAATTCACCCCTCCACTTT CAWDLTGNSPLHF
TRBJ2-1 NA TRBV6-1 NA TGTGCCAGCAGTGAGATGCCCTTTAGCTCCTACAATGAGCAGTTCTTC CASSEMPFSSYNEQFF
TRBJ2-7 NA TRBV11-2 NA TGTGCCAGCACCGATTTGCAGCCCCTAGCGCAAACCTACGAGCAGTACTTC CASTDLQPLAQTYEQYF
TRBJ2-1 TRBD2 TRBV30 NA TGTGCCTGGAGTCTCGGACTAGCGGGCTTCTCCTACAATGAGCAGTTCTTC CAWSLGLAGFSYNEQFF
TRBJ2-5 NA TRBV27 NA TGTGCCAGCAGTTTGGCGGGTCAGGGGACCCAGTACTTC CASSLAGQGTQYF
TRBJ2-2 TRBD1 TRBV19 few TGTGCCAGTAGTATCGACAGGGATTATACCGGGGAGCTGTTTTTT CASSIDRDYTGELFF
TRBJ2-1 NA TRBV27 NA TGTGCCAGCAGTTTAGACAAGTACAATGAGCAGTTCTTC CASSLDKYNEQFF
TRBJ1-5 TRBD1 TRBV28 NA TGTGCCAGCTGTTTCCGGGACAGGGTAGGCCTTGGTCAGCCCCAGCATTTT CASCFRDRVGLGQPQHF
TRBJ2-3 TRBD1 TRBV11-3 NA TGTGCCAGCAGCTTAGACTCCCCGGGACAGGGGCCAGATACGCAGTATTTT CASSLDSPGQGPDTQYF
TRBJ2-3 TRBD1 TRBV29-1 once TGCAGCGTTGACGAGGAGGGACAGGGGAAAGATACGCAGTATTTT CSVDEEGQGKDTQYF
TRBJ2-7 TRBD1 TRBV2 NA TGTGCCAGCAGTAGATATGGACAGGACGAGCAGTACTTC CASSRYGQDEQYF
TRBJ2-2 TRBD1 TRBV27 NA TGTGCCAGCACACAGACAGGGGGCGGCACCGGGGAGCTGTTTTTT CASTQTGGGTGELFF
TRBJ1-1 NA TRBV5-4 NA TGTGCCAGCAGCTGGGGGACGGTAATGAACACTGAAGCTTTCTTT CASSWGTVMNTEAFF
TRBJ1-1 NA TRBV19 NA TGTGCCAGTAGTCATCGGGGTCTCACTGAAGCTTTCTTT CASSHRGLTEAFF
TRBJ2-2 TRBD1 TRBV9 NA TGTGCCAGCAGCCTTGAGGGGGCTGTCGGGGAGCTGTTTTTT CASSLEGAVGELFF
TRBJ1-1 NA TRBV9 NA TGTGCCAGCAGCTCAGGGATGACTGAAGCTTTCTTT CASSSGMTEAFF
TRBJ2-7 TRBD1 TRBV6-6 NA TGTGCCAGCAGTTACACTACGACAGGGTACGAGCAGTACTTC CASSYTTTGYEQYF
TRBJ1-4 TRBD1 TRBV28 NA TGTGCCAGCCAAAACCCGGACAGGGTGAATGAAAAACTGTTTTTT CASQNPDRVNEKLFF
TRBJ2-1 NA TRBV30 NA TGTGCCTGGAGTGGTAGAAACAATGAGCAGTTCTTC CAWSGRNNEQFF
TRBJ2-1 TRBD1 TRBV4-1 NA TGCGCCAGCAGCCAAGTCGGGACAGAGGCCAATGAGCAGTTCTTC CASSQVGTEANEQFF